These 7 T cell receptor beta chains originate from one sample sequenced in a study of pediatric ulcerative colitis. Data came from immunoSEQ multiplex PCR; TCRdb stores just in-frame clones and leaves some out. The data contain fewer than 45,000 clones, around four fifths of them singletons. Material: blood. Receptor source: a girl between 5 and 17 years old with moderate ulcerative colitis.

In this sample, this clone turned up a few times. The J gene is TRBJ1-2, the V gene TRBV2, with D unclear. CDR3 length: 16 amino acids. V lost 6 bases, J lost 5 bases, and 22 bases lay in between. Per germline, CDR1 SNHLY and CDR2 FYNNEI. The DNA of the CDR3 is TGTGCCAGCAGCTTGGTCGTCAGCTCAGTCTTTTATGGCTACACCTTC. It translates to CASSLVVSSVFYGYTF.

V usage is TRBV6-5 and J usage is TRBJ1-4, with D possibly TRBD1 on 5 matching bases. From germline, CDR1 is MNHEY and CDR2 SVGAGI. Trimming took off 2 bases at V and 0 bases at J, with 10 bases between the two ends. The CDR3 consists of 16 residues. The CDR3 sequence: CASSYDGGATNEKLFF. The DNA for the CDR3 is TGTGCCAGCAGTTACGACGGGGGTGCAACTAATGAAAAACTGTTTTTT.

The rearrangement uses TRBV5-8 and TRBJ2-1; 7 bases are shared with TRBD2. The CDR3 loop spans 14 amino acids. Germline assignment: CDR1 SGHTS and CDR2 YDEGEE. V shed 6 bases and J 3 bases; nucleotides not matched to a gene: 6. For the CDR3, the DNA is TGTGCCAGCATCGAGAGGGAGGGCTACAATGAGCAGTTCTTC. It encodes CASIEREGYNEQFF.

The chain joins TRBV7-2 to TRBJ2-5; 9 nucleotides match TRBD2. CDR1 SGHTA and CDR2 FQGNSA come from the germline V gene. J was trimmed by 4 bases and V by 3 bases; bases with no gene match: 3. CDR3 length: 14 amino acids. In DNA form, the CDR3 reads TGTGCCAGCAGCTTTATAGCGGGAGCAGAGACCCAGTACTTC. Its protein product is CASSFIAGAETQYF.

The chain links TRBV13 to TRBJ2-5; 12 nucleotides align to TRBD2. There are 16 residues in the CDR3. The germline CDR1 and CDR2 sequences are PRHDT and FYEKMQ (reference sequence). The trim removed 3 bases at V and 4 bases at J, leaving 6 bases unmatched. The CDR3 loop reads CASSFFPLAGGETQYF. CDR3 nucleotides: TGTGCCAGCAGCTTTTTTCCACTAGCGGGAGGAGAGACCCAGTACTTC. The full variable domain, with the rest looked up from reference TRBV13 and TRBJ2-5, is AAGVIQSPRHLIKEKRETATLKCYPIPRHDTVYWYQQGPGQDPQFLISFYEKMQSDKGSIPDRFSAQQFSDYHSELNMSSLELGDSALYFCASSFFPLAGGETQYFGPGTRLLVL.

The CDR3 sequence is CASSLGLEGYTF. CDR3 DNA sequence: TGCGCCAGCAGCTTGGGTCTCGAGGGCTACACCTTC. The chain employs TRBV5-1 and TRBJ1-2; D not resolved. V lost 0 bases to trimming and J lost 8 bases, with 8 bases between them. The CDR3 contains 12 residues. The germline V gene has CDR1 SGHRS and CDR2 YFSETQ.

The chain employs TRBV7-9 and TRBJ2-3; possible D gene TRBD2, 5 bases. The V end lost 5 bases, the J end lost 2 bases, and 11 bases lay between the germline ends. This CDR3 is 14 amino acids long. CDR1 is SEHNR, CDR2 FQNEAQ, per germline (reference sequence). Here the CDR3 DNA reads TGTGCCAGCAGCGAACGGGGATCCACAGATACGCAGTATTTT. It specifies CASSERGSTDTQYF.